Below, one TCR beta chain is given with its context. Its antigen remains unknown. The data belong to a study of T cell responses to AZD1222 COVID-19 vaccine. The V end lost 7 bases, the J end lost 7 bases, and 17 bases lay between the germline ends. This CDR3 region has 13 residues. The study's findings and limits: Breadth and depth of Spike-specific TCRs rose after two AZD1222 doses. Across spike, vaccine-associated CD4 TCRs were found, dominant at 160-218 and 743-854.

Clones were sequenced by immunoSEQ multiplex PCR, and TCRdb holds only the in-frame ones, with some missing. The sample yields over 100,000 clones, 86% seen once. This TCR was sampled from an adult in good health. This chain joins TRBV12-3 or TRBV12-4 and TRBJ2-7; D possibly corresponds to TRBD2 (5 bases). Sequences were derived from peripheral blood, sampled on day 0 of AZD1222 vaccination. CDR3 nucleotides: TGTGCCAGCACCTGGGGAGCTTCGGGGGAGCAGTACTTC. Encoded protein: CASTWGASGEQYF.